Given below is one TCR beta chain in context. This entry comes from a study of T cell responses to AZD1222 COVID-19 vaccine. The method was immunoSEQ multiplex PCR; TCRdb's version includes in-frame clones alone and lacks a portion of them. In the table there are approximately 31,000 clones, roughly 90% of which are singletons. Per germline, CDR1 MNHEY and CDR2 SVGAGI. The CDR3 sequence is 14 residues long. The V end was cut by 5 bases, the J end by 7 bases, with 15 bases between. Second-dose timings of about 4 or about 12 weeks were pooled. The chain couples TRBV6-5 to TRBJ2-1; D might be TRBD1 (5 bases). The source is an adult who received the AZD1222 COVID-19 vaccine. The sample consisted of peripheral blood, taken 28 days after the second AZD1222 dose. DNA for the CDR3: TGTGCCAGCAGTAAACACCAACAGGTTAATGAGCAGTTCTTC. It is translated as CASSKHQQVNEQFF.